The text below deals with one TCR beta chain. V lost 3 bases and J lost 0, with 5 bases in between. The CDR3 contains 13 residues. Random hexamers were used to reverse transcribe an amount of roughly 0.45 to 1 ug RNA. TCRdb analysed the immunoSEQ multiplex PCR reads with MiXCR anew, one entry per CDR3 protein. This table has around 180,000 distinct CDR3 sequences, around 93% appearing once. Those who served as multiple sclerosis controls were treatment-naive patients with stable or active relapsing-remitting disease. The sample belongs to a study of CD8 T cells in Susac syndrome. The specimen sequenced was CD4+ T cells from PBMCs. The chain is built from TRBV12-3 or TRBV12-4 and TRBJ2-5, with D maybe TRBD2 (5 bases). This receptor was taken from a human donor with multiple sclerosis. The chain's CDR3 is CASSFGDQETQYF. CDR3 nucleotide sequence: TGTGCCAGCAGTTTCGGGGACCAAGAGACCCAGTACTTC.